One sample yielded the 20 T cell receptor beta chains listed below, sequenced in a study of blood T cell repertoires in COVID-19. Profiled with immunoSEQ multiplex PCR; TCRdb holds only in-frame clones, not every one. This table holds 400,000 to 550,000 clones, 87% found once. The sequenced sample was PBMCs or T cells enriched from blood (not recorded which). Every receptor here comes from a woman aged 18 to 35 with acute COVID-19.

V gene TRBV9 combines with J gene TRBJ2-1; 8 bases fit TRBD2. CDR3 length: 15 residues. V was clipped by 0 bases and J by 8 bases; unmatched bases: 7. The germline V gene has CDR1 SGDLS and CDR2 YYNGEE. CDR3: CASSVVSSGSDEQFF. The CDR3 coding sequence is TGTGCCAGCAGCGTAGTATCGAGCGGGAGCGATGAGCAGTTCTTC.

This clone was detected only a few times. This chain connects TRBV7-2 to TRBJ1-2; D possibly corresponds to TRBD1 (6 bases). Germline CDR1 reads SGHTA; CDR2 reads FQGNSA. The germline V and J ends were trimmed by 5 bases and 4 bases, with 11 bases remaining between them. This CDR3 comprises 13 residues. The DNA for the CDR3 is TGTGCCAGCAGCCCCGGACAGACCTATGGCTACACCTTC. Translated, it gives CASSPGQTYGYTF.

The chain is built from TRBV5-6 and TRBJ1-1; maybe TRBD1 (5 bases). This CDR3 contains 14 residues. Germline V lookup: CDR1 SGHDT, CDR2 YYEEEE. Trimming cost V 7 bases and J 0 bases, with 13 bases left between them. CDR3 bases: TGTGCCAGCGAAGACAGCTTCATGAACACTGAAGCTTTCTTT. Translating it yields CASEDSFMNTEAFF.

The V and J genes are TRBV28 and TRBJ2-1, with 12 bases aligning to TRBD2. CDR3 length: 18 amino acids. Trimming at V came to 5 bases and at J to 6 bases, leaving 14 bases not matched to a gene. Germline-derived CDR1 and CDR2 are MDHEN and SYDVKM. CDR3 coding DNA: TGTGCCAGCAGTACTTCCGATTGGACTAGCGGGATGGGCAATGAGCAGTTCTTC. This translates into CASSTSDWTSGMGNEQFF. The variable domain in full, with the rest retrieved from reference TRBV28 and TRBJ2-1, is DVKVTQSSRYLVKRTGEKVFLECVQDMDHENMFWYRQDPGLGLRLIYFSYDVKMKEKGDIPEGYSVSREKKERFSLILESASTNQTSMYLCASSTSDWTSGMGNEQFFGPGTRLTVL.

The V call is TRBV9, the J call TRBJ2-1; 8 bases align to TRBD2. There are 13 residues in the CDR3. CDR1 and CDR2 (germline): SGDLS, YYNGEE. V lost 6 bases, J lost 5 bases, and 4 bases stayed unmatched. The CDR3 reads CASTGGAHNEQFF. Written as DNA, the CDR3 is TGTGCCAGCACCGGGGGGGCGCACAATGAGCAGTTCTTC.

The chain combines TRBV19 with TRBJ1-1; a possible D gene is TRBD1 (5 bases). V lost 4 bases and J 1 base, leaving 7 bases between the germline ends. Germline V CDR1 and CDR2: LNHDA, SQIVND (reference sequence). The length of the CDR3 is 13 residues. CDR3: CASSTTGNTEAFF. For the CDR3, the DNA is TGTGCCAGTAGTACTACAGGGAACACTGAAGCTTTCTTT.

The table lists this clone with a few counts. This sample also contains other DNA sequences that code for the same CDR3. The chain links TRBV18 to TRBJ1-6; perhaps TRBD1 as D (5 bases). The germline V gene has CDR1 KGHSH and CDR2 LQKENI. CDR3 length: 15 amino acids. V gave up 2 bases and J gave up 0 bases, with 5 bases separating them. This chain's CDR3 is CASSPDSSYNSPLHF. The CDR3 coding sequence is TGTGCCAGCTCACCAGACAGCTCCTATAATTCACCCCTCCACTTT.

V usage is TRBV27 and J usage is TRBJ2-1; 7 bases match TRBD1. The CDR3 sequence is 15 residues long. Unmatched junction bases numbered 8, after V lost 5 bases and J lost 4 bases. The germline gives CDR1 MNHEY, CDR2 SMNVEV (reference sequence). The CDR3 DNA follows: TGTGCCAGCAGTCCCCGACAGGGTCCGTACAATGAGCAGTTCTTC. Protein sequence: CASSPRQGPYNEQFF.

The chain joins TRBV27 to TRBJ2-5; 8 nucleotides match TRBD2. Trimming cost V 10 bases and J 0 bases; bases outside gene matches: 16. Germline CDR1 MNHEY, CDR2 SMNVEV (reference sequence). The CDR3 loop spans 17 amino acids. The CDR3 nucleotides are TGTGCCACCCGGAAGGGGAAGCGGGAGACTAACCAAGAGACCCAGTACTTC. Its translation is CATRKGKRETNQETQYF.

Remarks on this clone: This CDR3 is also generated by other DNA sequences in the sample. The V and J genes are TRBV3-1 (or the pseudogene TRBV3-2) and TRBJ1-1; D call uncertain. The CDR3 loop spans 13 amino acids. CDR1 and CDR2 from the germline V gene are LGHDT and YNNKEL (reference sequence). The V end was cut by 1 base, the J end by 1 base, with 4 bases between. The CDR3 nucleotides read TGTGCCAGCAGCCAAGGGAGGAACACTGAAGCTTTCTTT. Amino acid sequence: CASSQGRNTEAFF.

The count of this clone is one. This chain uses TRBV24-1 with TRBJ2-1; D is possibly TRBD2 (5 bases). V dropped 3 bases and J dropped 12 bases, with 17 bases sitting between them. The germline V gene encodes CDR1 KGHDR and CDR2 SFDVKD. This CDR3 contains 14 residues. As DNA, the CDR3 is TGTGCCACCAGTGATGATGTACTAGGTACGGTGCAGTTCTTC. Translating gives CATSDDVLGTVQFF.

The rearrangement uses TRBV10-3 and TRBJ1-2, with D hard to call. V gave up 3 bases and J gave up 4 bases, with 15 bases separating them. Germline V CDR1 and CDR2: ENHRY, SYGVKD. The CDR3 loop spans 15 amino acids. DNA of the CDR3: TGTGCCATCAGTGACGTGGGAGGGTGGGTCTATGGCTACACCTTC. Translated: CAISDVGGWVYGYTF.

This rearrangement joins TRBV29-1 to TRBJ1-5; 7 positions match TRBD1. CDR1 and CDR2 from the germline V gene are SQVTM and ANQGSEA. After removal of 8 bases from V and 4 bases from J, the junction contained 5 bases not matched to a gene. CDR3 length: 12 residues. The CDR3 spells CSSRTGNQPQHF. CDR3 DNA sequence: TGCAGCTCTCGGACAGGAAATCAGCCCCAGCATTTT.

This rearrangement joins TRBV18 to TRBJ2-7; D possibly corresponds to TRBD1 (6 bases). V was trimmed by 0 bases and J by 4 bases, leaving 16 bases between them. The germline V gene has CDR1 KGHSH and CDR2 LQKENI. This CDR3 spans 16 amino acids. The CDR3 protein is CASSPPALGGLYEQYF. In DNA form, the CDR3 reads TGTGCCAGCTCACCACCGGCCCTAGGGGGATTGTACGAGCAGTACTTC. Variable domain in full (rest from reference TRBV18 and TRBJ2-7): NAGVMQNPRHLVRRRGQEARLRCSPMKGHSHVYWYRQLPEEGLKFMVYLQKENIIDESGMPKERFSAEFPKEGPSILRIQQVVRGDSAAYFCASSPPALGGLYEQYFGPGTRLTVT.

This chain uses TRBV6-5 with TRBJ1-1; no firm D call. This CDR3 has 11 residues. The V and J ends lost 2 bases and 5 bases respectively, with 3 bases between them. Germline CDR1 MNHEY, CDR2 SVGAGI. In DNA, the CDR3 is TGTGCCAGCAGTTACCTGACTGAAGCTTTCTTT. Translated, it gives CASSYLTEAFF.

The chain uses TRBV2 and TRBJ2-1; 9 nucleotides match TRBD2. Germline V gene data show CDR1 as SNHLY and CDR2 as FYNNEI. The V segment lost 6 bases and the J segment 3 bases; nucleotides outside the gene matches: 6. The CDR3 consists of 15 residues. In DNA form, the CDR3 reads TGTGCCAGCAGGGTAGCGGGAGTGAACTACAATGAGCAGTTCTTC. As protein: CASRVAGVNYNEQFF.

The V call is TRBV6-4, the J call TRBJ1-2; the D gene is possibly TRBD1 (6 bases). The CDR3 totals 13 residues. Germline CDR1 is MRHNA and CDR2 is SNTAGT. Trimming cost V 5 bases and J 7 bases, with 14 bases left between them. This CDR3 is CASSSSGVAGYTF. The CDR3 DNA follows: TGTGCCAGCAGTTCGTCAGGGGTGGCTGGCTACACCTTC.

The chain is built from TRBV13 and TRBJ1-6, with D perhaps matching TRBD1 (6 bases). This CDR3 is built from 15 residues. V was clipped by 4 bases and J by 9 bases, with 16 bases between them. Germline-derived CDR1 and CDR2 are PRHDT and FYEKMQ (reference sequence). The CDR3 sequence is CASSSRTGSVSPLHF. DNA of the CDR3: TGTGCCAGCAGCTCACGTACAGGGAGTGTTTCACCCCTCCACTTT. The full variable domain, with the rest looked up from reference TRBV13 and TRBJ1-6, is AAGVIQSPRHLIKEKRETATLKCYPIPRHDTVYWYQQGPGQDPQFLISFYEKMQSDKGSIPDRFSAQQFSDYHSELNMSSLELGDSALYFCASSSRTGSVSPLHFGNGTRLTVT.

This clone was observed once. This chain links TRBV6-5 with TRBJ1-2; TRBD1 aligns across 9 bases. J lost 2 bases, V lost 5 bases, and 6 bases had no gene match. The germline V gene has CDR1 MNHEY and CDR2 SVGAGI. The CDR3 loop spans 15 amino acids. CDR3 region: CASSISGTGNYGYTF. The DNA of the CDR3 is TGTGCCAGCAGTATCTCCGGGACAGGGAACTATGGCTACACCTTC.

The J gene is TRBJ2-7, the V gene TRBV7-2; D is perhaps TRBD1 (6 bases). CDR3 length: 15 amino acids. Germline CDR1 reads SGHTA; CDR2 reads FQGNSA. Trimming shortened V by 5 bases and J by 2 bases, and 16 bases separated the two germline ends. DNA of the CDR3: TGTGCCAGCAGCAAGGGACACTCCTTAACCTACGAGCAGTACTTC. Its translation is CASSKGHSLTYEQYF. The full variable domain, in which reference TRBV7-2 and TRBJ2-7 provide the parts outside the CDR3, is GAGVSQSPSNKVTEKGKDVELRCDPISGHTALYWYRQSLGQGLEFLIYFQGNSAPDKSGLPSDRFSAERTGGSVSTLTIQRTQQEDSAVYLCASSKGHSLTYEQYFGPGTRLTVT.